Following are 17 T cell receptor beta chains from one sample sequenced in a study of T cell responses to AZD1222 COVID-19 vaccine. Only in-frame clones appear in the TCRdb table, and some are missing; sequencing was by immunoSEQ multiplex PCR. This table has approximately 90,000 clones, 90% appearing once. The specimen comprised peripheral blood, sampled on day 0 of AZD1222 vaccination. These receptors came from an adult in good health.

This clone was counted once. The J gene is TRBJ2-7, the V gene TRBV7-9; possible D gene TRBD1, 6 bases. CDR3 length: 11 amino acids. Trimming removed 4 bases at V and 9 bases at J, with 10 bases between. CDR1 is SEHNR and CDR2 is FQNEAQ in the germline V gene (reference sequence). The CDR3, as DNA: TGTGCCAGCAGCTACCTGACAGGGCAGTACTTC. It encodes CASSYLTGQYF.

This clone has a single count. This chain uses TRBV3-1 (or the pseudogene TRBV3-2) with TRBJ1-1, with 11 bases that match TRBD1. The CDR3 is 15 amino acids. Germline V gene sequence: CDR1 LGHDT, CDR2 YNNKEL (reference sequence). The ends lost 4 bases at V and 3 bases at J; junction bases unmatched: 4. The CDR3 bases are TGTGCCAGCAGCCTCGGACAGGGGGCCTACACTGAAGCTTTCTTT. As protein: CASSLGQGAYTEAFF.

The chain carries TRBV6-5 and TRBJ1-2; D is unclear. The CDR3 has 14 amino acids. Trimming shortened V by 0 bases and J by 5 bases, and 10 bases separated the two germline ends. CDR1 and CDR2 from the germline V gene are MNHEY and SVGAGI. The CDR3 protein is CASSYSDLAYGYTF. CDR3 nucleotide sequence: TGTGCCAGCAGTTACTCGGATTTGGCTTATGGCTACACCTTC.

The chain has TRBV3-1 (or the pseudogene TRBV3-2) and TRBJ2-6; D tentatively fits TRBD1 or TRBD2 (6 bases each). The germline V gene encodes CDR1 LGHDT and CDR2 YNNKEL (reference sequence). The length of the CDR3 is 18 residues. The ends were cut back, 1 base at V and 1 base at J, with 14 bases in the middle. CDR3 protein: CASSQVGGRFSGANVLTF. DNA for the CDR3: TGTGCCAGCAGCCAAGTGGGGGGCCGGTTTTCTGGGGCCAACGTCCTGACTTTC.

The CDR3 spells CASSPFGGTEAFF. The DNA of the CDR3 is TGTGCCAGCAGCCCCTTTGGGGGGACTGAAGCTTTCTTT. The chain combines TRBV7-2 with TRBJ1-1, with D possibly being TRBD1 (5 bases). Per germline, CDR1 SGHTA and CDR2 FQGNSA. The V and J ends lost 5 bases and 5 bases respectively, with 12 bases between them. This CDR3 comprises 13 residues.

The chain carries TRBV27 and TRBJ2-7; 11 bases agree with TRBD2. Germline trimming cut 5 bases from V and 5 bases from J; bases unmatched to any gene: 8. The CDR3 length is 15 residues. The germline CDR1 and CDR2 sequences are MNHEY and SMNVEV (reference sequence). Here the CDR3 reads CASSPILAGGHEQYF. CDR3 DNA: TGTGCCAGCAGTCCCATTCTAGCGGGGGGTCACGAGCAGTACTTC.

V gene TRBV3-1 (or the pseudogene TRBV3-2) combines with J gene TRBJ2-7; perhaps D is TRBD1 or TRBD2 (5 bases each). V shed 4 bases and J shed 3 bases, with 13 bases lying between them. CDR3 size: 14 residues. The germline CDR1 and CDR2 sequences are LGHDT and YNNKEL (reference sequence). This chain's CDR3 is CASSRLGTVYEQYF. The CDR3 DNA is TGTGCCAGCAGCCGGCTCGGGACGGTCTACGAGCAGTACTTC.

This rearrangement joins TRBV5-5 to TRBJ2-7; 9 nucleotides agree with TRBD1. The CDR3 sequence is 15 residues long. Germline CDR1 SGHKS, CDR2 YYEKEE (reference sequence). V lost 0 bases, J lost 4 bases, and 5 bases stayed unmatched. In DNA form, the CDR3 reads TGTGCCAGCAGCTTGGCCTGGGGACAGGGTTACGAGCAGTACTTC. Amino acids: CASSLAWGQGYEQYF.

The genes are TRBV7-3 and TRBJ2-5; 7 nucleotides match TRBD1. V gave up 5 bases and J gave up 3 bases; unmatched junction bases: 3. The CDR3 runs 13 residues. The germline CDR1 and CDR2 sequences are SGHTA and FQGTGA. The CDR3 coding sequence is TGTGCCAGCAGCCCGCAGGGGGAAGAGACCCAGTACTTC. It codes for CASSPQGEETQYF.

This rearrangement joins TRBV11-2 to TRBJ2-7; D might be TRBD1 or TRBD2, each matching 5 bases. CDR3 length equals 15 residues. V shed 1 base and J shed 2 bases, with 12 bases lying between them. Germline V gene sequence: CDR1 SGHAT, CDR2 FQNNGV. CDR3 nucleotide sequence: TGTGCCAGCAGCTTAGTTGGGACCACGACCTACGAGCAGTACTTC. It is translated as CASSLVGTTTYEQYF.

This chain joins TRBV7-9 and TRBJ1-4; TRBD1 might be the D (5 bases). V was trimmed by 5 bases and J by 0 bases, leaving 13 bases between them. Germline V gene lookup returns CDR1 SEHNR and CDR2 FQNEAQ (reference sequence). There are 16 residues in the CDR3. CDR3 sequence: CASSTRGWATNEKLFF. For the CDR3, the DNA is TGTGCCAGCAGCACACGGGGGTGGGCAACTAATGAAAAACTGTTTTTT.

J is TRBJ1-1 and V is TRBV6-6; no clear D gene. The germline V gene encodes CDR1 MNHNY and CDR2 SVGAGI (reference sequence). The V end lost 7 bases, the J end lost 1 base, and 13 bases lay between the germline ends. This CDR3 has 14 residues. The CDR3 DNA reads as TGTGCCAGCACCGACTCCCGGGGGAACACTGAAGCTTTCTTT. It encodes CASTDSRGNTEAFF.

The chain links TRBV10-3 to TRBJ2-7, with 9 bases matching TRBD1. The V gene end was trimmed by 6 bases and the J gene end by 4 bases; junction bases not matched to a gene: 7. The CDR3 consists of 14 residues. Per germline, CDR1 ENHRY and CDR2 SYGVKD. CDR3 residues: CAIRARTGDYEQYF. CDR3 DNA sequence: TGTGCCATCAGGGCGAGGACAGGGGATTACGAGCAGTACTTC.

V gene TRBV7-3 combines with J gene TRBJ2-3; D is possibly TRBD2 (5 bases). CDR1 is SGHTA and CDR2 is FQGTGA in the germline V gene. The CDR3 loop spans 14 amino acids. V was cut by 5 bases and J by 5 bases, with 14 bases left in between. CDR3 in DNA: TGTGCCAGCAGCCTCGCCGGGGTCGGAGATACGCAGTATTTT. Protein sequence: CASSLAGVGDTQYF.

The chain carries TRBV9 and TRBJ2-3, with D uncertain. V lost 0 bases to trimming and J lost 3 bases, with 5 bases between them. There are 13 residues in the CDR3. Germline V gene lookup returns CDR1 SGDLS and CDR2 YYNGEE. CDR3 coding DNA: TGTGCCAGCAGCGTAGTAGGGACAGATACGCAGTATTTT. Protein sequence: CASSVVGTDTQYF.

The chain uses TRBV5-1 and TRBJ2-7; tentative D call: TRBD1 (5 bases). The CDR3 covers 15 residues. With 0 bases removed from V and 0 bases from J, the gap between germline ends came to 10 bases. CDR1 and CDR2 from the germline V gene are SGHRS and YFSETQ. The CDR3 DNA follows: TGCGCCAGCAGCTTGGCGGACACCCCCTCCTACGAGCAGTACTTC. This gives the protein CASSLADTPSYEQYF. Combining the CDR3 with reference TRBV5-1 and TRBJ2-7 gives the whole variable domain KAGVTQTPRYLIKTRGQQVTLSCSPISGHRSVSWYQQTPGQGLQFLFEYFSETQRNKGNFPGRFSGRQFSNSRSEMNVSTLELGDSALYLCASSLADTPSYEQYFGPGTRLTVT.

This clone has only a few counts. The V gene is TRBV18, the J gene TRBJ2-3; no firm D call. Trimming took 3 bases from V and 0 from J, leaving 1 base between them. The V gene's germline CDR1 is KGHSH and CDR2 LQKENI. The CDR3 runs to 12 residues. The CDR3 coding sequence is TGTGCCAGCTCACCTAGCACAGATACGCAGTATTTT. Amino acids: CASSPSTDTQYF.